The 32 T cell receptor beta chains reported below all come from one sample, sequenced in a study of blood T cell repertoires in COVID-19. Profiling relied on immunoSEQ multiplex PCR, and the TCRdb table lists in-frame clones only, not all of them. This repertoire shows about 170,000 clones, roughly 86% found once; its top ten account for around 7%. Sequenced: peripheral blood. These receptors all come from a woman aged 80 or older in a cohort sampled during active or convalescent COVID-19.

Comments on this clone: Germline is not matched at one junction end, which may reflect a read error. The rearrangement joins TRBV7-7 to TRBJ2-1, with D possibly being TRBD2 (5 bases). Germline V gene lookup returns CDR1 SSHAT and CDR2 FNYEAQ (reference sequence). There are 14 residues in the CDR3. The chain's CDR3 is CASSLDPGINEQFF. The CDR3 DNA follows: TGTGCTAGCAGCTTAGATCCGGGAATCAATGAGCAGTTCTTC.

This clone was seen more than once but under ten times. The chain employs TRBV5-1 and TRBJ2-2; 9 bases match TRBD2. Germline V lookup: CDR1 SGHRS, CDR2 YFSETQ. V shed 9 bases, J shed 5 bases, and the junction held 8 bases outside the gene matches. The CDR3 is 14 residues long. The DNA for the CDR3 is TGCGCCACCCATAGCGGGAGTTTTACCGGGGAGCTGTTTTTT. It specifies CATHSGSFTGELFF.

The rearrangement links TRBV5-1 to TRBJ1-1, with D tentatively TRBD1 (6 bases). The germline V gene has CDR1 SGHRS and CDR2 YFSETQ. The CDR3 runs 13 residues. The V and J ends lost 3 bases and 9 bases respectively, with 15 bases between them. In DNA form, the CDR3 reads TGCGCCAGCAGCTATATTGATACAGGGAAAGCTTTCTTT. Amino acids: CASSYIDTGKAFF.

The chain links TRBV4-1 to TRBJ2-1; 10 nucleotides align to TRBD2. Germline CDR1 is MGHRA and CDR2 is YSYEKL. The CDR3 loop spans 17 amino acids. V was pared by 3 bases and J by 4 bases, with 9 bases of the junction left unmatched. The CDR3 here is CASSQQLAGQIYNEQFF. The CDR3 region has the DNA TGCGCCAGCAGCCAGCAACTAGCGGGGCAAATATACAATGAGCAGTTCTTC.

J is TRBJ2-7 and V is TRBV6-5, with TRBD1 identical over 7 bases. Germline CDR1 reads MNHEY; CDR2 reads SVGAGI. The CDR3 consists of 13 residues. Trimming at V came to 6 bases and at J to 7 bases, leaving 9 bases not matched to a gene. As DNA, the CDR3 is TGTGCCAGCAGGAATGACAGGGTGGGTGAGCAGTACGTC. This translates into CASRNDRVGEQYV.

The rearrangement links TRBV5-1 to TRBJ1-1; TRBD1 matches 7 bases. The CDR3 totals 14 residues. Unmatched junction bases numbered 8, after V lost 5 bases and J lost 4 bases. CDR1 and CDR2 (germline): SGHRS, YFSETQ. CDR3 sequence reads: CASRDGQVATEAFF. The CDR3 DNA follows: TGCGCCAGCAGGGACGGACAGGTCGCCACTGAAGCTTTCTTT. The whole variable domain, filled in from reference TRBV5-1 and TRBJ1-1, reads KAGVTQTPRYLIKTRGQQVTLSCSPISGHRSVSWYQQTPGQGLQFLFEYFSETQRNKGNFPGRFSGRQFSNSRSEMNVSTLELGDSALYLCASRDGQVATEAFFGQGTRLTVV.

This clone was seen just once. V gene TRBV3-1 (or the pseudogene TRBV3-2) combines with J gene TRBJ1-5, with a weak D call TRBD1 (6 bases). CDR1 is LGHDT, CDR2 YNNKEL, per germline (reference sequence). Trimming removed 5 bases from V and 0 bases from J, with 14 bases in between. This CDR3 comprises 16 residues. The CDR3 is CASSATGSISNQPQHF. The CDR3 DNA sequence: TGTGCCAGCAGCGCGACAGGTTCCATTAGCAATCAGCCCCAGCATTTT.

The genes are TRBV18 and TRBJ1-2, with no clear D. Germline lookup yields CDR1 KGHSH and CDR2 LQKENI. The CDR3 has 13 amino acids. V lost 3 bases to trimming and J lost 2 bases, with 7 bases between them. The CDR3 DNA reads TGTGCCAGCTCACCGGGAGAGAACTATGGCTACACCTTC. Its translation is CASSPGENYGYTF.

The V and J genes are TRBV7-9 and TRBJ2-3; 10 nucleotides agree with TRBD2. Germline values: CDR1 SEHNR, CDR2 FQNEAQ (reference sequence). The CDR3 totals 16 residues. The trim removed 5 bases at V and 0 bases at J, leaving 5 bases unmatched. In DNA, the CDR3 is TGTGCCAGCAGCCAACTAGCGGGGAGGAGCACAGATACGCAGTATTTT. This translates into CASSQLAGRSTDTQYF.

The V call is TRBV5-4, the J call TRBJ2-7; no clear D gene. Germline loops: CDR1 SGHNT, CDR2 YYREEE (reference sequence). Trimming shortened V by 1 base and J by 3 bases, and 8 bases separated the two germline ends. CDR3 length: 13 amino acids. The CDR3 reads CASSLNTDYEQYV. Here the CDR3 DNA reads TGTGCCAGCAGCTTGAACACCGACTACGAGCAGTACGTC.

The V and J genes are TRBV5-1 and TRBJ2-3; TRBD1 agrees at 7 bases. Germline V gene sequence: CDR1 SGHRS, CDR2 YFSETQ. This CDR3 spans 17 amino acids. Unmatched junction bases numbered 9, after V lost 0 bases and J lost 2 bases. The CDR3 DNA is TGCGCCAGCAGCTTGGTGGCAGGGGGTCCCACCACAGATACGCAGTATTTT. This gives the protein CASSLVAGGPTTDTQYF. The full variable domain, with the rest looked up from reference TRBV5-1 and TRBJ2-3, is KAGVTQTPRYLIKTRGQQVTLSCSPISGHRSVSWYQQTPGQGLQFLFEYFSETQRNKGNFPGRFSGRQFSNSRSEMNVSTLELGDSALYLCASSLVAGGPTTDTQYFGPGTRLTVL.

The J gene is TRBJ2-2, the V gene TRBV11-3; 9 bases agree with TRBD1. In germline, CDR1 is SGHNT, CDR2 YENEEA. Unmatched junction bases numbered 5, after V lost 5 bases and J lost 4 bases. CDR3 size: 15 residues. The CDR3 bases are TGTGCCAGCAGCCAGGGACAGGGCAGCACCGGGGAGCTGTTTTTT. Translating it yields CASSQGQGSTGELFF.

This chain connects TRBV3-1 (or the pseudogene TRBV3-2) to TRBJ1-1, with D tentatively TRBD1 (6 bases). V gave up 2 bases and J gave up 4 bases, with 11 bases separating them. The germline V gene encodes CDR1 LGHDT and CDR2 YNNKEL (reference sequence). The CDR3 has 14 residues. In DNA, the CDR3 is TGTGCCAGCAGCCAATTACAGGGAACCACTGAAGCTTTCTTT. It specifies CASSQLQGTTEAFF.

CDR3 bases: TGCAGTGCTAGTCAGGGTATCGGTGGCTACACCTTC. Translated: CSASQGIGGYTF. The chain recombines TRBV20-1 with TRBJ1-2; perhaps TRBD1 as D (5 bases). The CDR3 covers 12 residues. CDR1 and CDR2 (germline): DFQATT, SNEGSKA (reference sequence). V dropped 3 bases and J dropped 7 bases, with 12 bases sitting between them.

The chain employs TRBV5-6 and TRBJ1-1; perhaps TRBD1 as D (6 bases). Per the germline V gene, CDR1 is SGHDT and CDR2 is YYEEEE. Deletions cut 0 bases from V and 10 bases from J, with 16 bases between. The CDR3 runs to 14 residues. The DNA of the CDR3 is TGTGCCAGCAGCTTGGGCCAACAGGGAGCTGGAGCTTTCTTT. It is translated as CASSLGQQGAGAFF.

The gene calls are TRBV20-1 and TRBJ2-7, with 11 bases aligning to TRBD1. The germline CDR1 and CDR2 sequences are DFQATT and SNEGSKA (reference sequence). Unmatched junction bases numbered 1, after V lost 6 bases and J lost 6 bases. This CDR3 contains 11 residues. The CDR3 region has the DNA TGCAGTGCGGGGACAGGGGGCGAGCAGTACGTC. It specifies CSAGTGGEQYV.

The chain couples TRBV7-9 to TRBJ2-7; the D gene is possibly TRBD2 (7 bases). The CDR3 has 15 residues. V gave up 6 bases and J gave up 2 bases, with 17 bases separating them. Germline-derived CDR1 and CDR2 are SEHNR and FQNEAQ (reference sequence). CDR3 sequence reads: CASSLRGGFPYEQYF. CDR3 nucleotide sequence: TGTGCCAGCAGTCTAAGGGGGGGGTTCCCCTACGAGCAGTACTTC. Complete variable domain (other parts from reference TRBV7-9 and TRBJ2-7): DTGVSQNPRHKITKRGQNVTFRCDPISEHNRLYWYRQTLGQGPEFLTYFQNEAQLEKSRLLSDRFSAERPKGSFSTLEIQRTEQGDSAMYLCASSLRGGFPYEQYFGPGTRLTVT.

This rearrangement joins TRBV7-9 to TRBJ1-4; the match to TRBD1 covers 7 bases. This CDR3 region has 15 residues. Trimming at V came to 5 bases and at J to 8 bases, leaving 11 bases not matched to a gene. Germline CDR1 SEHNR, CDR2 FQNEAQ (reference sequence). CDR3 DNA: TGTGCCAGCAGCCTCAACACAGGGGTGGGCGAAAAACTGTTTTTT. This sequence encodes CASSLNTGVGEKLFF.

The chain joins TRBV6-4 to TRBJ1-2; D unresolved. CDR1 and CDR2 from the germline V gene are MRHNA and SNTAGT. V lost 3 bases and J lost 6, with 5 bases in between. The CDR3 sequence is 11 residues long. CDR3 DNA: TGTGCCAGCAGTGAACCGGATGGCTACACCTTC. It specifies CASSEPDGYTF.

The CDR3 sequence: CASSRTAGQGSEAFF. The CDR3 bases are TGTGCCAGCAGCCGCACGGCGGGACAGGGGTCTGAAGCTTTCTTT. The genes are TRBV2 and TRBJ1-1; 10 nucleotides line up with TRBD1. J gave up 6 bases and V 6 bases, and 10 bases lay outside the gene matches. The germline gives CDR1 SNHLY, CDR2 FYNNEI. CDR3 length: 15 amino acids.

This chain joins TRBV18 and TRBJ2-5; D is perhaps TRBD2 (6 bases). Germline CDR1 reads KGHSH; CDR2 reads LQKENI. The CDR3 is made up of 13 amino acids. V was shortened by 6 bases and J by 3 bases, with 11 bases between the two germline ends. The CDR3 spells CASSSGSEETQYF. The CDR3 DNA follows: TGTGCCAGCTCCTCCGGGAGCGAAGAGACCCAGTACTTC.

This rearrangement joins TRBV4-3 to TRBJ1-6, with D hard to call. Germline CDR1 LGHNA, CDR2 YSLEER. This CDR3 contains 13 residues. Trimming stripped 0 bases from V and 9 bases from J, with 6 bases between. The CDR3 protein is CASSQDPISPLHF. CDR3 in DNA: TGCGCCAGCAGCCAAGACCCTATTTCACCCCTCCACTTT.

The chain is built from TRBV5-8 and TRBJ2-2; 8 positions match TRBD1. The germline V gene encodes CDR1 SGHTS and CDR2 YDEGEE. V lost 4 bases and J lost 7; bases outside the gene matches: 6. The CDR3 is 14 residues long. This CDR3 reads CASSPTGVDGELFF. CDR3 in DNA: TGTGCCAGCAGCCCGACAGGGGTGGACGGGGAGCTGTTTTTT.

The genes are TRBV6-5 and TRBJ1-2; tentatively, D is TRBD1 (5 bases). V dropped 7 bases and J dropped 7 bases, with 16 bases sitting between them. Germline V gene data show CDR1 as MNHEY and CDR2 as SVGAGI. CDR3 length equals 13 residues. The CDR3 DNA sequence: TGTGCCAGCAATAAGGAAAACCAGGGTGGCTACACCTTC. It specifies CASNKENQGGYTF.

The sample holds one count of this clone. The rearrangement links TRBV19 to TRBJ2-3; 7 positions agree with TRBD1. Unmatched junction bases numbered 2, after V lost 4 bases and J lost 4 bases. CDR1 is LNHDA, CDR2 SQIVND, per germline (reference sequence). This CDR3 is 13 amino acids long. The CDR3 loop reads CASSTGGADTQYF. CDR3 DNA sequence: TGTGCCAGTAGTACAGGGGGAGCAGATACGCAGTATTTT.

This chain links TRBV4-3 with TRBJ1-2, with unresolved D. This CDR3 is built from 13 residues. Per the germline V gene, CDR1 is LGHNA and CDR2 is YSLEER. V lost 0 bases, J lost 6 bases, and 8 bases lay in between. CDR3 sequence: CASSQDGGHGYTF. CDR3 in DNA: TGCGCCAGCAGCCAAGATGGCGGGCATGGCTACACCTTC.

The chain uses TRBV24-1 and TRBJ2-1, with D perhaps matching TRBD2 (6 bases). Germline V CDR1 and CDR2: KGHDR, SFDVKD. Trimming stripped 0 bases from V and 16 bases from J, with 12 bases between. This CDR3 spans 12 amino acids. The CDR3 DNA reads as TGTGCCACCAGTGATTTGGACGGGAGAGAATTCTTC. Translating it yields CATSDLDGREFF.

CDR3 loop: CASSQGGGGPGEKLFF. The CDR3 nucleotides read TGTGCCAGCAGCCAGGGAGGGGGAGGGCCAGGTGAAAAACTGTTTTTT. This rearrangement joins TRBV3-1 (or the pseudogene TRBV3-2) to TRBJ1-4; D perhaps matches TRBD1 (6 bases). Per germline, CDR1 LGHDT and CDR2 YNNKEL (reference sequence). V lost 3 bases and J lost 7, with 18 bases in between. This CDR3 spans 16 amino acids.

The chain uses TRBV14 and TRBJ2-1; D might be TRBD1 (6 bases). The CDR3 loop spans 15 amino acids. Germline assignment: CDR1 SGHDN and CDR2 FVKESK. The V end was cut by 4 bases, the J end by 7 bases, with 17 bases between. For the CDR3, the DNA is TGTGCCAGCAGCCCCTGGACAGAACTAGTTAATGAGCAGTTCTTC. The encoded protein is CASSPWTELVNEQFF.

This clone has more than one count but fewer than ten. CDR3 protein: CASSYSAVEGVGKLFF. CDR3 coding DNA: TGTGCCAGCAGTTACTCGGCCGTGGAGGGAGTTGGTAAACTGTTTTTT. The rearrangement links TRBV6-5 to TRBJ1-4, with no clear D. Between the trimmed V and J ends, which lost 0 bases and 11 bases, there was a span of 19 bases. CDR1 MNHEY and CDR2 SVGAGI come from the germline V gene. This CDR3 is 16 amino acids long.

This clone was picked up one time. The chain is built from TRBV7-6 and TRBJ2-5, with D possibly being TRBD1 (5 bases). Germline loops: CDR1 SGHVS, CDR2 FNYEAQ. The CDR3 contains 15 residues. The V gene lost 6 bases and the J gene lost 0 bases, with 14 bases spanning the gap. The CDR3, as DNA: TGTGCCAGCAGGGATTATGACAGCTACCAAGAGACCCAGTACTTC. This encodes CASRDYDSYQETQYF.

The chain uses TRBV3-1 (or the pseudogene TRBV3-2) and TRBJ1-4; 8 bases are shared with TRBD1. Germline CDR1 reads LGHDT; CDR2 reads YNNKEL (reference sequence). This CDR3 region has 19 residues. Losses at the gene ends were 1 base for V and 8 bases for J; bases not matched to a gene: 18. CDR3 in DNA: TGTGCCAGCAGCCAAGTCACGGCAGGGGGCGACCTGGCTATCGAAAAACTGTTTTTT. Protein product: CASSQVTAGGDLAIEKLFF.